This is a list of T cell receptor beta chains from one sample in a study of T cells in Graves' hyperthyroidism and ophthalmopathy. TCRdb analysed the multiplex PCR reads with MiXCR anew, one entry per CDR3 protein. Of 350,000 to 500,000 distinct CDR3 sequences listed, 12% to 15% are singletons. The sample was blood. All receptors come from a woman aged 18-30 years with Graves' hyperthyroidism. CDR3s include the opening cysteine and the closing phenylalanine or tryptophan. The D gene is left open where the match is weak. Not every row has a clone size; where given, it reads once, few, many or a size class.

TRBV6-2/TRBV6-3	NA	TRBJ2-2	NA	CASRETGSGGELVF	TGTGCCAGCAGGGAAACTGGCTCAGGCGGGGAGCTGGTTTTT
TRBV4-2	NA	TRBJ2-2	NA	CASSPLLAIANTGELFF	TGTGCCAGCAGCCCTCTACTAGCAATCGCGAACACCGGGGAGCTGTTTTTT
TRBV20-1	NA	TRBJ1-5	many	CSATEGDHAYQPQHF	TGCAGTGCCACGGAAGGGGACCACGCCTATCAGCCCCAGCATTTT
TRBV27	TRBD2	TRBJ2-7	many	CASKGLAGSYEQYF	TGTGCCAGCAAGGGACTAGCGGGCTCCTACGAGCAGTACTTC
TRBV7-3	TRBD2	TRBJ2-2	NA	CASSLVGGSKSGELFF	TGTGCCAGCAGCTTAGTCGGGGGGAGTAAGTCCGGGGAGCTGTTTTTT
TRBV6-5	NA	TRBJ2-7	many	CASSWDFYEQYF	TGTGCCAGCAGTTGGGACTTCTACGAGCAGTACTTC
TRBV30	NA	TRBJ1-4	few	CACHRTGGEKLFF	TGTGCCTGTCACCGGACGGGGGGCGAAAAACTGTTTTTT
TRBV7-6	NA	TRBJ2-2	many	CASSPDPDSRTGELFF	TGTGCCAGCAGCCCCGACCCGGACAGTCGTACCGGGGAGCTGTTTTTT
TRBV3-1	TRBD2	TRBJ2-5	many	CASSQAAGAETQYF	TGTGCCAGCAGCCAGGCAGCGGGAGCCGAGACCCAGTACTTC
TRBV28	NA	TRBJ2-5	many	CASSAVGKVGETQYF	TGTGCCAGCAGCGCCGTGGGCAAAGTTGGGGAGACCCAGTACTTC
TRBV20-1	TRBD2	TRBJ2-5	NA	CSARARLAEPPLYF	TGCAGTGCTAGAGCGCGACTAGCGGAGCCCCCTTTGTACTTC
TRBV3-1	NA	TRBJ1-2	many	CASTPFITGGWGYTF	TGTGCCAGCACGCCGTTCATAACGGGGGGCTGGGGCTACACCTTC
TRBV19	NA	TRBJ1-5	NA	CASSIRSGGNQPQHF	TGTGCCAGTAGTATACGGTCAGGGGGCAATCAGCCCCAGCATTTT
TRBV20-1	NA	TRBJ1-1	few	CSAPGVNTEAFF	TGCAGTGCCCCGGGGGTCAACACTGAAGCTTTCTTT
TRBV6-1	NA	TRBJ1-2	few	CASSRGGSPGVGYTF	TGTGCCAGCAGCCGAGGGGGTTCGCCAGGGGTTGGCTACACCTTC
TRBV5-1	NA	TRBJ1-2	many	CASSLSGDYGYTF	TGTGCCAGCAGTTTGTCGGGGGACTATGGCTACACCTTC
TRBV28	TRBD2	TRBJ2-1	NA	CASRGTSGRDEQFF	TGTGCCAGCAGGGGGACTAGCGGGAGGGATGAGCAGTTCTTC
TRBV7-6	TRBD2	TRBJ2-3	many	CASSLGASGGDTQYF	TGTGCCAGCAGCTTAGGGGCTAGCGGGGGAGATACGCAGTATTTT
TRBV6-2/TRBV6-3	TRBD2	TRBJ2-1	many	CASSYSGLAGAYNEQFF	TGTGCCAGCAGTTACTCAGGACTAGCGGGAGCATACAATGAGCAGTTCTTC
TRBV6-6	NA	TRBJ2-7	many	CASSYGGFGEQYF	TGTGCCAGCAGTTACGGGGGGTTCGGTGAGCAGTACTTC
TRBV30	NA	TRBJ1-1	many	CAWRATSSYTEAFF	TGTGCCTGGAGAGCTACGAGTTCGTACACTGAAGCTTTCTTT
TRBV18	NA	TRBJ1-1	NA	CASSSLPGQEAASF	TGTGCCAGCTCATCCCTGCCGGGACAAGAGGCCGCTTCCTTT
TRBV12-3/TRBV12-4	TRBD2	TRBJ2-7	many	CASSTQPGLAGGEQYF	TGTGCCAGCAGTACCCAGCCGGGACTAGCGGGAGGAGAGCAGTACTTC
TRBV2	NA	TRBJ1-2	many	CASKAADSGYTF	TGTGCCAGCAAGGCCGCAGACTCTGGCTACACCTTC
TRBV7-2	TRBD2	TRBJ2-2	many	CASSLAGANTGELFF	TGTGCTAGCAGCTTAGCGGGCGCGAACACCGGGGAGCTGTTTTTT